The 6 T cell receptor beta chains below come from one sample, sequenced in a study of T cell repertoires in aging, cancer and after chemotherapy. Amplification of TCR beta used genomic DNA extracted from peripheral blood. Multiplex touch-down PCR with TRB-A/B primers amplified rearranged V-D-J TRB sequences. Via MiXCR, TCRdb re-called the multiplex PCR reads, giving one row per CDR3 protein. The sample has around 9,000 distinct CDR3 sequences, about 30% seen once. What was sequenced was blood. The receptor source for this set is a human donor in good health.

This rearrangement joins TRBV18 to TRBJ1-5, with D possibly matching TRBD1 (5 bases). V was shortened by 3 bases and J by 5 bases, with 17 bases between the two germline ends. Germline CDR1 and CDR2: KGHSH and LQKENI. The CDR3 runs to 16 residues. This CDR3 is CASSPTGPGGDQPQHF. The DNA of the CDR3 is TGTGCCAGCTCACCCACGGGCCCCGGGGGGGATCAGCCCCAGCATTTT.

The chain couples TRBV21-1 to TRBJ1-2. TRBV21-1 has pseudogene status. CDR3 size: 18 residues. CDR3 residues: CASSSKGSCRARDYGYTF. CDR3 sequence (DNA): TGTGCCAGCAGCTCAAAAGGCTCGTGCCGTGCACGGGACTATGGCTACACCTTC.

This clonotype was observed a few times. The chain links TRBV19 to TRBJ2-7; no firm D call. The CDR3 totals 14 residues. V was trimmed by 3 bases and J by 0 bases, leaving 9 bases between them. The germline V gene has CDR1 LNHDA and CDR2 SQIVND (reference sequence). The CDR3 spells CASSINHFSYEQYF. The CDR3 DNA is TGTGCCAGTAGTATCAACCATTTCTCCTACGAGCAGTACTTC.

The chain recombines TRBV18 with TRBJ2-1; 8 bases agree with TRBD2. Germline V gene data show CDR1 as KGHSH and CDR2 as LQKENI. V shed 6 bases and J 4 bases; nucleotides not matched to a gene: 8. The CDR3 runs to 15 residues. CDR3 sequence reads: CASSQRTSRYNEQFF. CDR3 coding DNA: TGTGCCAGCTCCCAGCGGACTAGCAGATACAATGAGCAGTTCTTC.

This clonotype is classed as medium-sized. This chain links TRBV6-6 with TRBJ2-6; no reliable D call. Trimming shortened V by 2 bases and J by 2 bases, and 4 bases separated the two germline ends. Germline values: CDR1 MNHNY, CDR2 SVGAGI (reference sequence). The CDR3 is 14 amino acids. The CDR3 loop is CASSYGAGANVLTF. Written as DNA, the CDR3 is TGTGCCAGCAGTTACGGGGCTGGGGCCAACGTCCTGACTTTC.

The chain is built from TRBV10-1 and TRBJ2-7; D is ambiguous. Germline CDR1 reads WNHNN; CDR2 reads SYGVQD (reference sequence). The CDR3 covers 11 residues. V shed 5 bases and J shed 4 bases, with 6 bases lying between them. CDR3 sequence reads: CASSTAYEQYF. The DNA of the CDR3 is TGCGCCAGCAGTACGGCATACGAGCAGTACTTC.